One sample yielded the 20 T cell receptor beta chains listed below, sequenced in a study of cytomegalovirus exposure and HLA in healthy donors. The PCR used 60 Vbeta and 13 Jbeta primers. Profiled with immunoSEQ multiplex PCR; TCRdb holds only in-frame clones, not every one. The table includes 110,000 or so clones, less than 80% detected once. The sequenced sample was PBMCs. Source of these receptors: a young man in good health and CMV-seronegative.

The chain links TRBV4-1 to TRBJ1-4; D call uncertain. V lost 1 base and J 8 bases, leaving 8 bases between the germline ends. The germline V gene has CDR1 MGHRA and CDR2 YSYEKL. The CDR3 consists of 13 residues. This CDR3 reads CASSQVSGEKLFF. CDR3 coding DNA: TGCGCCAGCAGCCAAGTATCCGGGGAAAAACTGTTTTTT.

The chain links TRBV29-1 to TRBJ2-1, with 10 bases that match TRBD2. Trimming took 4 bases from V and 6 from J; bases not matched to a gene: 6. There are 14 residues in the CDR3. The germline V gene has CDR1 SQVTM and CDR2 ANQGSEA. Written as DNA, the CDR3 is TGCAGCGTTGTTCCAGCGGGAGGGCCCAATGAGCAGTTCTTC. It encodes CSVVPAGGPNEQFF.

This chain connects TRBV4-3 to TRBJ2-2; D might be TRBD1 (6 bases). Between the trimmed V and J ends, which lost 6 bases and 3 bases, there was a span of 14 bases. This CDR3 has 15 residues. The germline V gene encodes CDR1 LGHNA and CDR2 YSLEER. The CDR3 sequence: CASSPAQGYTGELFF. In DNA, the CDR3 is TGCGCCAGCAGTCCAGCACAGGGTTACACCGGGGAGCTGTTTTTT.

The V call is TRBV25-1, the J call TRBJ1-1; TRBD1 matches 8 bases. CDR1 and CDR2 from the germline V gene are MGHDK and SYGVNS. V was pared by 6 bases and J by 2 bases, with 5 bases of the junction left unmatched. This CDR3 is 14 amino acids long. The DNA of the CDR3 is TGTGCCAGCAGGGAGACAGGGGCAAACACTGAAGCTTTCTTT. It specifies CASRETGANTEAFF.

This chain uses TRBV6-1 with TRBJ2-4, with 8 positions matching TRBD2. The CDR3 length is 16 residues. The junction had 5 bases not matched to a gene; V was cut back by 0 bases and J by 4 bases. From germline, CDR1 is MNHNS and CDR2 SASEGT. The CDR3, as DNA: TGTGCCAGCAGTGAAGCCGGGGGGGTCGCTAAAAACATTCAGTACTTC. Translating it yields CASSEAGGVAKNIQYF.

This clone was recorded once. CDR3 sequence (DNA): TGCGCCAGCAGCTCCGGGGACACCACGAACACCGGGGAGCTGTTTTTT. Translated, it gives CASSSGDTTNTGELFF. V and J are TRBV5-1 and TRBJ2-2; the D gene is possibly TRBD1 (6 bases). The CDR3 spans 16 residues. Germline CDR1 SGHRS, CDR2 YFSETQ. V lost 3 bases to trimming and J lost 0 bases, with 12 bases between them.

V usage is TRBV2 and J usage is TRBJ2-1; unclear D gene. V dropped 3 bases and J dropped 0 bases, with 15 bases sitting between them. The length of the CDR3 is 17 residues. Germline V gene lookup returns CDR1 SNHLY and CDR2 FYNNEI. CDR3 DNA sequence: TGTGCCAGCAGTGACTCCTATAGCCTGGGCTCCTACAATGAGCAGTTCTTC. Protein: CASSDSYSLGSYNEQFF.

The gene calls are TRBV6-6 and TRBJ2-2; TRBD2 might be the D (7 bases). The CDR3 runs 16 residues. In germline, CDR1 is MNHNY, CDR2 SVGAGI (reference sequence). The V end was cut by 7 bases, the J end by 6 bases, with 21 bases between. The CDR3 sequence: CASNGEGVGAPGELFF. The CDR3 DNA sequence: TGTGCCAGCAATGGGGAGGGGGTGGGGGCCCCCGGGGAGCTGTTTTTT.

The chain employs TRBV7-2 and TRBJ1-2, with 7 bases that match TRBD1. The CDR3 has 14 amino acids. V gave up 3 bases and J gave up 4 bases; unmatched junction bases: 5. CDR1 and CDR2 from the germline V gene are SGHTA and FQGNSA. CDR3 sequence: CASSFQGVSYGYTF. In DNA form, the CDR3 reads TGTGCCAGCAGCTTCCAGGGGGTCTCCTATGGCTACACCTTC.

The chain joins TRBV6-1 to TRBJ2-1; 8 nucleotides line up with TRBD1. Germline loops: CDR1 MNHNS, CDR2 SASEGT. The CDR3 is 13 residues long. V gave up 11 bases and J gave up 1 base; unmatched junction bases: 4. CDR3 DNA sequence: TGTGCCGCTAACAGGGGGTCCTACAATGAGCAGTTCTTC. Encoded protein: CAANRGSYNEQFF.

The rearrangement uses TRBV27 and TRBJ1-1; D gene ambiguous. There are 15 residues in the CDR3. Trimming shortened V by 5 bases and J by 4 bases, and 17 bases separated the two germline ends. Per germline, CDR1 MNHEY and CDR2 SMNVEV (reference sequence). This chain's CDR3 is CASSQDQVLGTEAFF. The CDR3 DNA reads TGTGCCAGCAGTCAAGACCAGGTCTTGGGCACTGAAGCTTTCTTT.

This chain uses TRBV19 with TRBJ1-5; 9 bases match TRBD1. Germline lookup yields CDR1 LNHDA and CDR2 SQIVND (reference sequence). The J segment lost 5 bases and the V segment lost 6 bases, leaving 8 bases of the junction unmatched. The CDR3 length is 15 residues. The CDR3 DNA is TGTGCCAGTAGCTGGGACAGGGTAAGGGATCAGCCCCAGCATTTT. The encoded protein is CASSWDRVRDQPQHF.

The rearrangement links TRBV9 to TRBJ2-6; tentatively, D is TRBD1 (6 bases). The CDR3 totals 16 residues. Trimming stripped 4 bases from V and 0 bases from J, with 11 bases between. Germline loops: CDR1 SGDLS, CDR2 YYNGEE. The CDR3 DNA reads as TGTGCCAGCAGCCCCACAGGGATCTCTGGGGCCAACGTCCTGACTTTC. This gives the protein CASSPTGISGANVLTF.

This chain uses TRBV11-3 with TRBJ2-7; the match to TRBD1 covers 7 bases. V lost 3 bases to trimming and J lost 0 bases; unmatched junction nucleotides: 2. The germline CDR1 and CDR2 sequences are SGHNT and YENEEA. The CDR3 loop spans 14 amino acids. The CDR3 region has the DNA TGTGCCAGCAGCTTTGGGACAGACTCCTACGAGCAGTACTTC. This gives the protein CASSFGTDSYEQYF.

The chain couples TRBV5-6 to TRBJ1-1; tentatively, D is TRBD1 (6 bases). V gave up 0 bases and J gave up 3 bases, with 15 bases separating them. Germline V gene lookup returns CDR1 SGHDT and CDR2 YYEEEE. This CDR3 has 16 residues. The CDR3 DNA reads as TGTGCCAGCAGCTTGGCCCAGGGGAGAGGGGACACTGAAGCTTTCTTT. Its protein is CASSLAQGRGDTEAFF.

This clone appeared a few times. The V call is TRBV9, the J call TRBJ1-2; 8 bases map to TRBD1. V lost 4 bases and J lost 0; bases outside the gene matches: 8. Germline CDR1 and CDR2: SGDLS and YYNGEE. The CDR3 runs 16 residues. As DNA, the CDR3 is TGTGCCAGCAGCTTGAGATGGACAGGGACTAACTATGGCTACACCTTC. Its protein product is CASSLRWTGTNYGYTF.

This rearrangement joins TRBV7-9 to TRBJ1-1; 9 bases fit TRBD1. The CDR3 is 15 residues long. Losses at the gene ends were 2 bases for V and 5 bases for J; bases not matched to a gene: 6. Germline CDR1 is SEHNR and CDR2 is FQNEAQ (reference sequence). CDR3 DNA sequence: TGTGCCAGCAGCTTAACCGGGACAGGGAAAACTGAAGCTTTCTTT. Its translation: CASSLTGTGKTEAFF.

J is TRBJ1-2 and V is TRBV18, with 8 bases matching TRBD1. Trimming cost V 3 bases and J 4 bases; bases outside gene matches: 7. Germline V gene lookup returns CDR1 KGHSH and CDR2 LQKENI. The CDR3 totals 15 residues. The CDR3, as DNA: TGTGCCAGCTCACCTGGACAGGGACTCCTCTATGGCTACACCTTC. This translates into CASSPGQGLLYGYTF.

For the CDR3, the DNA is TGTGCCAGCAGTTTCATCGGGGGTCGCAATGAGCAGTTCTTC. Translating it yields CASSFIGGRNEQFF. The chain has TRBV28 and TRBJ2-1; a weak D match, TRBD2 (6 bases). V lost 3 bases and J lost 6, with 12 bases in between. Germline lookup yields CDR1 MDHEN and CDR2 SYDVKM. This CDR3 is built from 14 residues.

This clone occurred a few times. The gene calls are TRBV19 and TRBJ2-6, with a weak D call TRBD1 (6 bases). Germline lookup yields CDR1 LNHDA and CDR2 SQIVND (reference sequence). The V gene lost 5 bases and the J gene lost 2 bases, with 13 bases spanning the gap. The CDR3 length is 16 residues. CDR3 in amino acids: CASSYRVRTGANVLTF. The CDR3 DNA reads TGTGCCAGTAGTTACAGGGTTAGGACTGGGGCCAACGTCCTGACTTTC.